This T cell receptor beta chain was profiled in a study of response to subunit inactivated influenza vaccine. Study-wide points: With each seasonal influenza vaccination, the authors suggested, few new T cells are recruited.

In TCRdb, the RT-PCR reads were re-called with MiXCR into one record per CDR3 protein. The table has roughly 700,000 distinct CDR3 sequences, 11% to 15% seen once. CDR3 size: 14 residues. V lost 9 bases and J lost 4, with 19 bases in between. Germline assignment: CDR1 ENHRY and CDR2 SYGVKD. This clonotype was seen more than once but under ten times. Antigen specificity is unknown. This sequence was found in a man aged 45-65 years who received an inactivated influenza vaccine. This material consisted of PBMCs from blood, taken 14 days before vaccination. The chain carries TRBV10-3 and TRBJ2-7; weak D call: TRBD1 (6 bases). CDR3 amino acids: CAIHSDSSDYEQYF. In nucleotides, the CDR3 is TGTGCCATTCATTCGGACAGTTCTGATTACGAGCAGTACTTC.